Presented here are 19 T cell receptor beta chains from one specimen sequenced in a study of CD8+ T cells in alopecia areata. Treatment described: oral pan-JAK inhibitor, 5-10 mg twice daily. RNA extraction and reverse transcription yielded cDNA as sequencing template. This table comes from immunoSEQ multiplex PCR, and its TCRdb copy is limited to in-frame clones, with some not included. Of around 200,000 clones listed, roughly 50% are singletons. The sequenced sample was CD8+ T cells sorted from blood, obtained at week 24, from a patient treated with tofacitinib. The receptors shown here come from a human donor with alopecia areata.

The CDR3 reads CASSPTSNYEQYF. CDR3 DNA: TGTGCCAGCAGCCCCACCTCTAACTACGAGCAGTACTTC. The chain has TRBV7-2 and TRBJ2-7; D unclear. The CDR3 is made up of 13 amino acids. Deletions cut 5 bases from V and 3 bases from J, with 11 bases between. Germline V gene sequence: CDR1 SGHTA, CDR2 FQGNSA.

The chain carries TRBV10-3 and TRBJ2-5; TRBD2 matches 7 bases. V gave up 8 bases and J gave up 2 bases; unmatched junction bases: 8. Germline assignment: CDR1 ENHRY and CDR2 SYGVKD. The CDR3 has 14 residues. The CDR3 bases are TGTGCCATCCATGGGGGGGAACCTCAAGAGACCCAGTACTTC. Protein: CAIHGGEPQETQYF.

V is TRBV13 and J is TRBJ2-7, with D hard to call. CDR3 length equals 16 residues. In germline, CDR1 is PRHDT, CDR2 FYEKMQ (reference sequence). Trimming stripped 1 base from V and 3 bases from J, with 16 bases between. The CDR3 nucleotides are TGTGCCAGCAGCTTAGAATCACAAGGCGACGACTACGAGCAGTACTTC. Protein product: CASSLESQGDDYEQYF.

This CDR3 reads CASTLTSANTGELFF. CDR3 nucleotides: TGTGCCAGCACCCTGACCAGTGCGAACACCGGGGAGCTGTTTTTT. The V call is TRBV27, the J call TRBJ2-2; D not certain. This CDR3 spans 15 amino acids. The V end lost 7 bases, the J end lost 0 bases, and 12 bases lay between the germline ends. Germline V gives CDR1 MNHEY, CDR2 SMNVEV (reference sequence).

The CDR3 is CASSPSREQYF. The CDR3 nucleotides read TGTGCCAGCAGCCCTTCGCGGGAGCAGTACTTC. The J gene is TRBJ2-7, the V gene TRBV11-2; no clear D. Trimming took off 5 bases at V and 7 bases at J, with 9 bases between the two ends. Per germline, CDR1 SGHAT and CDR2 FQNNGV. The CDR3 has 11 residues.

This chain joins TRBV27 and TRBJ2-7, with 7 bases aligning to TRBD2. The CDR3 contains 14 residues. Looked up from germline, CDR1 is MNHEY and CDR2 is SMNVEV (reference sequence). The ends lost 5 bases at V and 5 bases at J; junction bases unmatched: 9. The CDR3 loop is CASSERTSSDEQYF. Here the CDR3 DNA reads TGTGCCAGCAGTGAGAGGACTAGTAGCGACGAGCAGTACTTC.

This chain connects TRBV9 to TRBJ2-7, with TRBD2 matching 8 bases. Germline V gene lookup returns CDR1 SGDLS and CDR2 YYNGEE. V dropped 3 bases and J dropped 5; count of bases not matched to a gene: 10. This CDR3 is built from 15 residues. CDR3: CASSASGGAVDEQYF. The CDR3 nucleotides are TGTGCCAGCAGCGCATCCGGGGGGGCTGTTGACGAGCAGTACTTC. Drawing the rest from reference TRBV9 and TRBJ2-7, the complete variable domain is DSGVTQTPKHLITATGQRVTLRCSPRSGDLSVYWYQQSLDQGLQFLIQYYNGEERAKGNILERFSAQQFPDLHSELNLSSLELGDSALYFCASSASGGAVDEQYFGPGTRLTVT.

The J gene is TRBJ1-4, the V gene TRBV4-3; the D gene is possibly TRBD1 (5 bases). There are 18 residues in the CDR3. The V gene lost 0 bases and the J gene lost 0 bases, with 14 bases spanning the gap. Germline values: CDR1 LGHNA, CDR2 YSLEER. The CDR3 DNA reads TGCGCCAGCAGCCAAGATGAGGGGCGCACACCAACTAATGAAAAACTGTTTTTT. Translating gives CASSQDEGRTPTNEKLFF.

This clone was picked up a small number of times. Here the CDR3 reads CASIPDWNNEQFF. CDR3 bases: TGTGCCAGCATTCCGGACTGGAACAATGAGCAGTTCTTC. The chain employs TRBV2 and TRBJ2-1; TRBD2 is a possible D gene (5 bases). The V gene's germline CDR1 is SNHLY and CDR2 FYNNEI. V was trimmed by 7 bases and J by 5 bases, leaving 12 bases between them. This CDR3 spans 13 amino acids.

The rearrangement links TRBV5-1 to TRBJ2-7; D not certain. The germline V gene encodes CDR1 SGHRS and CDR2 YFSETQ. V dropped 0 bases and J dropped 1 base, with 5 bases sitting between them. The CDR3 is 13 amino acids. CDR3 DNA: TGCGCCAGCAGCTTGGCAGCTTCCTACGAGCAGTACTTC. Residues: CASSLAASYEQYF.

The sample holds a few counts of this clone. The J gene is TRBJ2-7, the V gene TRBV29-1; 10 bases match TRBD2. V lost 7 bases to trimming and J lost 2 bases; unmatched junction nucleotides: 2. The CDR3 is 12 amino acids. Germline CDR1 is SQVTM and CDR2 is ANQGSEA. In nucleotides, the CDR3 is TGCAGCGCCCTAGCGGGGGCCTACGAGCAGTACTTC. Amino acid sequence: CSALAGAYEQYF.

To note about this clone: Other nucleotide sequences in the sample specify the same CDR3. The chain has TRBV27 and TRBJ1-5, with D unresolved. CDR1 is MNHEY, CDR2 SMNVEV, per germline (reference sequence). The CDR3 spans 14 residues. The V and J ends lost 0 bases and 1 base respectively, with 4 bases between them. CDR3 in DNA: TGTGCCAGCAGTTTATCGGGCAGCAATCAGCCCCAGCATTTT. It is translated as CASSLSGSNQPQHF.

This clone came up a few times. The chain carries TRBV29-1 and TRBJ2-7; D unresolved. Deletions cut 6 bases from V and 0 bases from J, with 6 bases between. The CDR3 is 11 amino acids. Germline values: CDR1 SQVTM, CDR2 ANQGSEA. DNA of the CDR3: TGCAGCGTCCGTGTCTCCTACGAGCAGTACTTC. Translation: CSVRVSYEQYF.

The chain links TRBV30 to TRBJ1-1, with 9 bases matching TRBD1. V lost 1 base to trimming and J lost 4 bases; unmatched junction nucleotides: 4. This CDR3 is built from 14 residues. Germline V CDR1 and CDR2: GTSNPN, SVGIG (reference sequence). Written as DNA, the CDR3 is TGTGCCTGGAGTGCAGGACAGGGGATCACTGAAGCTTTCTTT. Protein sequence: CAWSAGQGITEAFF.

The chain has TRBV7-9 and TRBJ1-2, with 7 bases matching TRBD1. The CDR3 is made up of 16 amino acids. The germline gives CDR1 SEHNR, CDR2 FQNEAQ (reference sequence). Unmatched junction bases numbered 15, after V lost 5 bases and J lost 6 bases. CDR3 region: CASSPARQGLADGYTF. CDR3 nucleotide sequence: TGTGCCAGCAGCCCCGCCCGACAGGGACTGGCGGATGGCTACACCTTC.

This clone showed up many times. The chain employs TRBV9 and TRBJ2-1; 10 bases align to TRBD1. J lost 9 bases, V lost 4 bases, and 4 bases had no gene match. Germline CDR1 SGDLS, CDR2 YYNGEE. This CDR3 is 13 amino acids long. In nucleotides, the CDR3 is TGTGCCAGCAGCTCACGGACAGGGGGTGAGCAGTTCTTC. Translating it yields CASSSRTGGEQFF.

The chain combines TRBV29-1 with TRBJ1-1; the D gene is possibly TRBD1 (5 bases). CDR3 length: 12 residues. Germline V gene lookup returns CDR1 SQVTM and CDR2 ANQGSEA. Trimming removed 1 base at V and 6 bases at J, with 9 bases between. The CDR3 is CSVEAQGPEAFF. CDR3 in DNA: TGCAGCGTTGAAGCCCAGGGTCCTGAAGCTTTCTTT. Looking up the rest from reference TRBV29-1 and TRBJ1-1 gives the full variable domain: SAVISQKPSRDICQRGTSLTIQCQVDSQVTMMFWYRQQPGQSLTLIATANQGSEATYESGFVIDKFPISRPNLTFSTLTVSNMSPEDSSIYLCSVEAQGPEAFFGQGTRLTVV.

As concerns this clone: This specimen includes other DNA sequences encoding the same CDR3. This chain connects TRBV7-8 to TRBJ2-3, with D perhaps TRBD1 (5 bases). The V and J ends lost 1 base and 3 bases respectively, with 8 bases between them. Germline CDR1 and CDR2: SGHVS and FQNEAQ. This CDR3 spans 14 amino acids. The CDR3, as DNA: TGTGCCAGCAGCTTAGGTGGGGCAACAGATACGCAGTATTTT. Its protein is CASSLGGATDTQYF.

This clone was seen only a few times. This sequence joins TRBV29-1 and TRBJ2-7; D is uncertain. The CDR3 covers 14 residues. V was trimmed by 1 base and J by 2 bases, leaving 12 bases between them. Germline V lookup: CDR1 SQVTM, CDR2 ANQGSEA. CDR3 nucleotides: TGCAGCGTTGAAGGCCCCGGCGAGACCTACGAGCAGTACTTC. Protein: CSVEGPGETYEQYF.